This TCR beta chain was sequenced during a study of graft-versus-host responses after intestinal transplantation. Study findings and constraints: Levels of circulating GvH clones at their peak were associated with early post-transplant HvG declines.

The germline V gene has CDR1 SGHNT and CDR2 YYREEE (reference sequence). Between the trimmed V and J ends, which lost 0 bases and 2 bases, there was a span of 15 bases. This CDR3 has 16 residues. Assay: immunoSEQ multiplex PCR; the TCRdb copy retains only in-frame clones and omits some. The sample consists of 90,000 or so clones, around 83% of them appearing once. With respect to this clone: Its antigen is still unknown.

The V call is TRBV5-4, the J call TRBJ2-7, with TRBD2 as a possible D gene (5 bases). This sequence was found in a human donor who received an intestinal transplant. The material was unstimulated CD4+ T cells sorted from spleen or lymph node cells, obtained before intestinal transplant. CDR3 nucleotides: TGTGCCAGCAGCTTGGAGCCGAGGGTCTCTACCTACGAGCAGTACTTC. It is translated as CASSLEPRVSTYEQYF.